Below are 20 T cell receptor beta chains sequenced from a single sample in a study of cytomegalovirus exposure and HLA in healthy donors. TCRdb keeps only in-frame clones here, not all; method: immunoSEQ multiplex PCR. The sample holds roughly 50,000 clones, approximately 89% seen once. Sequences were obtained from PBMCs. The origin of the receptors is a woman between 18 and 29 years old in good health and CMV-seropositive.

V usage is TRBV7-9 and J usage is TRBJ1-4; no definite D call. The germline V and J ends were trimmed by 5 bases and 0 bases, with 13 bases remaining between them. Germline CDR1 and CDR2: SEHNR and FQNEAQ (reference sequence). There are 16 residues in the CDR3. Here the CDR3 DNA reads TGTGCCAGCAGCCCAGCTTACAGTGCAACTAATGAAAAACTGTTTTTT. Translated, it gives CASSPAYSATNEKLFF. Full variable domain (missing parts from reference TRBV7-9 and TRBJ1-4): DTGVSQNPRHKITKRGQNVTFRCDPISEHNRLYWYRQTLGQGPEFLTYFQNEAQLEKSRLLSDRFSAERPKGSFSTLEIQRTEQGDSAMYLCASSPAYSATNEKLFFGSGTQLSVL.

This chain uses TRBV6-6 with TRBJ1-3; no definite D call. V lost 6 bases to trimming and J lost 9 bases, with 15 bases between them. Looked up from germline, CDR1 is MNHNY and CDR2 is SVGAGI (reference sequence). This CDR3 contains 13 residues. CDR3 sequence (DNA): TGTGCCAGCAGCCATCTGGAAGAGGGCACCATATATTTT. Translating it yields CASSHLEEGTIYF.

The rearrangement links TRBV19 to TRBJ1-1, with no clear D. Trimming stripped 2 bases from V and 4 bases from J, with 11 bases between. Germline V lookup: CDR1 LNHDA, CDR2 SQIVND (reference sequence). The CDR3 extends over 14 amino acids. CDR3 amino acids: CASSIRELSTEAFF. CDR3 nucleotides: TGTGCCAGTAGTATAAGGGAGTTATCCACTGAAGCTTTCTTT.

The genes are TRBV7-2 and TRBJ2-7; TRBD1 agrees at 8 bases. Germline lookup yields CDR1 SGHTA and CDR2 FQGNSA. This CDR3 comprises 16 residues. V lost 5 bases and J lost 6; bases outside the gene matches: 15. In DNA, the CDR3 is TGTGCCAGCAGCCCGAACCCCGGGACAGGCAGTAGCGAGCAGTACTTC. Translation gives CASSPNPGTGSSEQYF.

The V call is TRBV28, the J call TRBJ1-2, with a tentative D call TRBD1 (5 bases). The germline V gene has CDR1 MDHEN and CDR2 SYDVKM. CDR3 size: 14 residues. The ends were cut back, 5 bases at V and 0 bases at J, with 10 bases in the middle. The CDR3 region is CASSRATANYGYTF. The CDR3 coding sequence is TGTGCCAGCAGTAGAGCGACAGCTAACTATGGCTACACCTTC.

The chain is built from TRBV5-4 and TRBJ1-1, with D hard to call. The CDR3 sequence is 13 residues long. V was clipped by 4 bases and J by 1 base, with 8 bases between them. Per germline, CDR1 SGHNT and CDR2 YYREEE (reference sequence). The CDR3 bases are TGTGCCAGCAGCCAAGCCGCGAACACTGAAGCTTTCTTT. Translated: CASSQAANTEAFF.

Concerning this clone itself: One junction end does not reproduce the germline sequence, and a read error may be involved. This rearrangement joins TRBV5-1 to TRBJ2-5; D is possibly TRBD2 (6 bases). This CDR3 contains 13 residues. In germline, CDR1 is SGHRS, CDR2 YFSETQ. The CDR3 nucleotides are TGCGCCAGCAAGTGGGGGGACCAAGAGGCCCAGTACTTC. Translated: CASKWGDQEAQYF.

This clone has at least ten counts. The V call is TRBV6-4, the J call TRBJ2-1; 11 nucleotides align to TRBD2. The CDR3 totals 15 residues. The V and J ends lost 5 bases and 6 bases, in that order; junction bases with no gene match: 6. Germline CDR1 is MRHNA and CDR2 is SNTAGT. This CDR3 is CASSQTSGATNEQFF. The CDR3 DNA follows: TGTGCCAGCAGTCAGACTAGCGGGGCCACCAATGAGCAGTTCTTC.

The chain has TRBV29-1 and TRBJ1-2; TRBD1 matches at 10 bases. Germline assignment: CDR1 SQVTM and CDR2 ANQGSEA. This CDR3 region has 14 residues. With 7 bases clipped from V and 3 bases from J, the junction kept 8 bases outside the gene matches. CDR3 region: CSADRGQGDYGYTF. The CDR3 coding sequence is TGCAGCGCAGACCGAGGACAGGGGGACTATGGCTACACCTTC.

This clone has just one count. The CDR3 bases are TGTGCCTGGAGTCCCTTCGGCCAGGGCCTTAATCGGCCCCTCCACTTT. It encodes CAWSPFGQGLNRPLHF. The gene calls are TRBV30 and TRBJ1-6; maybe TRBD1 (5 bases). The CDR3 loop spans 16 amino acids. The V gene's germline CDR1 is GTSNPN and CDR2 SVGIG (reference sequence). Trimming cost V 2 bases and J 13 bases, with 24 bases left between them.

The J gene is TRBJ2-1, the V gene TRBV28, with 9 bases that match TRBD2. Unmatched junction bases numbered 3, after V lost 2 bases and J lost 1 base. Germline CDR1 is MDHEN and CDR2 is SYDVKM. This CDR3 spans 16 amino acids. For the CDR3, the DNA is TGTGCCAGCAGTTTACTGGCGGGGGGGTCCTACAATGAGCAGTTCTTC. It codes for CASSLLAGGSYNEQFF. Full variable domain (rest looked up from reference TRBV28 and TRBJ2-1): DVKVTQSSRYLVKRTGEKVFLECVQDMDHENMFWYRQDPGLGLRLIYFSYDVKMKEKGDIPEGYSVSREKKERFSLILESASTNQTSMYLCASSLLAGGSYNEQFFGPGTRLTVL.

V gene TRBV4-2 combines with J gene TRBJ2-3; D is possibly TRBD2 (5 bases). Germline CDR1 reads LGHNA; CDR2 reads YNFKEQ. V lost 0 bases, J lost 2 bases, and 9 bases lay in between. The CDR3 runs to 15 residues. The CDR3 reads CASSQDRGITDTQYF. The CDR3 DNA sequence: TGTGCCAGCAGCCAAGATCGGGGAATCACAGATACGCAGTATTTT.

There are a few counts of this clone. The J gene is TRBJ2-1, the V gene TRBV5-1; 10 bases are a match to TRBD2. This CDR3 has 14 amino acids. V shed 7 bases, J shed 6 bases, and the junction held 7 bases outside the gene matches. Looked up from germline, CDR1 is SGHRS and CDR2 is YFSETQ. The DNA of the CDR3 is TGCGCCAGCTCTAGCGGGGGTTCGTTCAATGAGCAGTTCTTC. Its protein is CASSSGGSFNEQFF.

The J gene is TRBJ1-2, the V gene TRBV6-5; TRBD1 matches at 7 bases. V shed 3 bases and J 4 bases; nucleotides not matched to a gene: 5. This CDR3 has 14 residues. The germline V gene has CDR1 MNHEY and CDR2 SVGAGI. The CDR3 reads CASSYSRTGYGYTF. For the CDR3, the DNA is TGTGCCAGCAGTTATTCTCGGACAGGCTATGGCTACACCTTC.

This chain joins TRBV29-1 and TRBJ1-2; D may be TRBD1 (5 bases). The CDR3 loop spans 12 amino acids. Trimming pared 3 bases from V and 2 bases from J, leaving 7 bases between. The germline V gene encodes CDR1 SQVTM and CDR2 ANQGSEA. CDR3 coding DNA: TGCAGCGTTGACAGGGTGAACTATGGCTACACCTTC. It specifies CSVDRVNYGYTF.

This chain connects TRBV21-1 to TRBJ1-2; TRBD1, the D gene given by the table, was not confirmed from the DNA. TRBV21-1 is designated a pseudogene. The CDR3 runs to 17 residues. CDR3 in amino acids: CASSKANGQGAYYGYTF. For the CDR3, the DNA is TGTGCCAGCAGCAAAGCAAACGGACAGGGAGCCTACTATGGCTACACCTTC.

The chain combines TRBV7-2 with TRBJ2-1, with 7 positions matching TRBD2. In germline, CDR1 is SGHTA, CDR2 FQGNSA. The CDR3 length is 13 residues. The V segment lost 6 bases and the J segment 6 bases; nucleotides outside the gene matches: 5. The CDR3 sequence: CASSQLARNEQFF. CDR3 in DNA: TGTGCCAGCAGTCAACTAGCGCGCAATGAGCAGTTCTTC.

This clone was counted once. The rearrangement joins TRBV7-2 to TRBJ1-2, with 7 bases identical to TRBD1. From germline, CDR1 is SGHTA and CDR2 FQGNSA. Trimming cost V 5 bases and J 7 bases; bases outside gene matches: 19. This CDR3 is built from 17 residues. The CDR3 region is CASSPSPTGVVFSGYTF. CDR3 in DNA: TGTGCCAGCAGCCCCTCACCCACAGGGGTAGTATTTTCTGGCTACACCTTC.

The gene calls are TRBV5-4 and TRBJ1-6, with D maybe TRBD1 (5 bases). Germline CDR1 is SGHNT and CDR2 is YYREEE (reference sequence). V was shortened by 0 bases and J by 10 bases, with 11 bases between the two germline ends. The CDR3 is 14 amino acids. CDR3 protein: CASSLDQGYSPLHF. The CDR3 DNA reads TGTGCCAGCAGCTTGGACCAGGGATACTCACCCCTCCACTTT.

V and J are TRBV25-1 and TRBJ2-7; 8 nucleotides line up with TRBD1. Germline values: CDR1 MGHDK, CDR2 SYGVNS. The V segment lost 9 bases and the J segment 5 bases; nucleotides outside the gene matches: 6. This CDR3 is 12 amino acids long. The CDR3 loop reads CASRRTGNEQYF. The CDR3 bases are TGTGCCAGTAGACGGACAGGGAACGAGCAGTACTTC.